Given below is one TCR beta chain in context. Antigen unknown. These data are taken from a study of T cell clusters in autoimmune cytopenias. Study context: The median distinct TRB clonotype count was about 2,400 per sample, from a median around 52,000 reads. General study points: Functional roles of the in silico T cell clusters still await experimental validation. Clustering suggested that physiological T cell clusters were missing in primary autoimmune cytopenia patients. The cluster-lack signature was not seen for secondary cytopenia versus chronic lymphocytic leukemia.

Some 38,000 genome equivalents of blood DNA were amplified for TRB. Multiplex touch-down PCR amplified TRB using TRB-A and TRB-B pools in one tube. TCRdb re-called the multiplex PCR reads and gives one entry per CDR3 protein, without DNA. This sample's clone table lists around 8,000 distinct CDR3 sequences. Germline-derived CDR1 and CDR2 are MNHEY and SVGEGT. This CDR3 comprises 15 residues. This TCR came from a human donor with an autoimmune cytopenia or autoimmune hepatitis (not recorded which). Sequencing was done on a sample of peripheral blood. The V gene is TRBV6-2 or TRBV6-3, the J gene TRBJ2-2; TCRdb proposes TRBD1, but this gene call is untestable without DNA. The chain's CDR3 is CASSTRDKKTGELFF.